The 27 T cell receptor beta chains presented below share a single source sample, sequenced in a study of Graves' ophthalmopathy and Graves' hyperthyroidism. For repertoire sequencing, the TCR beta CDR3 regions were amplified from RNA transcripts. HTBI primers served in a first-round RT-PCR, which a second-round multiplex PCR followed. TCRdb re-called the multiplex PCR reads with MiXCR, one entry per CDR3 protein. This table holds some 1.1 million distinct CDR3 sequences, about 35% found once. Sample: peripheral blood or thyroid tissue (not recorded which). The receptors shown here come from an adult man with Graves' hyperthyroidism.

This clonotype was seen a few times. The gene calls are TRBV6-1 and TRBJ1-5; 12 bases are shared with TRBD1. The ends lost 7 bases at V and 1 base at J; junction bases unmatched: 8. Looked up from germline, CDR1 is MNHNS and CDR2 is SASEGT. The CDR3 has 17 amino acids. The CDR3 sequence: CASTPGTGGFSNQPQHF. Written as DNA, the CDR3 is TGTGCCAGCACCCCCGGGACAGGGGGCTTCAGCAATCAGCCCCAGCATTTT.

This clonotype was counted at least ten times. The gene calls are TRBV6-5 and TRBJ1-2, with TRBD1 identical over 9 bases. The V gene end was trimmed by 6 bases and the J gene end by 3 bases; junction bases not matched to a gene: 8. This CDR3 spans 15 amino acids. Germline loops: CDR1 MNHEY, CDR2 SVGAGI. CDR3 DNA sequence: TGTGCCAGCAGCTCTGAACGGGACAGGGACTATGGCTACACCTTC. As protein: CASSSERDRDYGYTF.

This clonotype has a count of ten or more. The rearrangement uses TRBV7-9 and TRBJ1-5; D may be TRBD1 (5 bases). The CDR3 extends over 14 amino acids. V lost 1 base and J 3 bases, leaving 7 bases between the germline ends. Germline-derived CDR1 and CDR2 are SEHNR and FQNEAQ (reference sequence). CDR3: CASSLGQTNQPQHF. CDR3 nucleotide sequence: TGTGCCAGCAGCTTAGGACAGACCAATCAGCCCCAGCATTTT.

This chain joins TRBV7-2 and TRBJ2-2; D call uncertain. Trimming shortened V by 0 bases and J by 6 bases, and 11 bases separated the two germline ends. CDR3 length equals 15 residues. In germline, CDR1 is SGHTA, CDR2 FQGNSA. The CDR3 sequence: CASSLASGSAGELFF. In DNA form, the CDR3 reads TGTGCCAGCAGCTTAGCCTCCGGGTCGGCCGGGGAGCTGTTTTTT. The whole variable domain, remainder taken from reference TRBV7-2 and TRBJ2-2, is GAGVSQSPSNKVTEKGKDVELRCDPISGHTALYWYRQSLGQGLEFLIYFQGNSAPDKSGLPSDRFSAERTGGSVSTLTIQRTQQEDSAVYLCASSLASGSAGELFFGEGSRLTVL.

This clonotype was picked up one time. The chain uses TRBV11-2 and TRBJ2-7; D might be TRBD1 (5 bases). Per the germline V gene, CDR1 is SGHAT and CDR2 is FQNNGV. Between the trimmed V and J ends, which lost 5 bases and 5 bases, there was a span of 13 bases. This CDR3 has 13 residues. CDR3 DNA: TGTGCCAGCAGCCCCCGACAGATCAACGAGCAGTACTTC. Translated, it gives CASSPRQINEQYF.

Many counts were recorded for this clonotype. The J gene is TRBJ2-5, the V gene TRBV19; 7 bases are a match to TRBD1. V trimming: 3 bases; J trimming: 2 bases; junction bases outside the gene matches: 3. The CDR3 is 14 amino acids. Looked up from germline, CDR1 is LNHDA and CDR2 is SQIVND (reference sequence). The DNA of the CDR3 is TGTGCCAGTAGTATCGGGACAGCACAAGAGACCCAGTACTTC. This codes for CASSIGTAQETQYF.

This clonotype has a count of ten or more. The genes are TRBV19 and TRBJ2-2; TRBD1 matches 7 bases. Germline V gene sequence: CDR1 LNHDA, CDR2 SQIVND (reference sequence). This CDR3 has 16 residues. The V and J ends lost 4 bases and 5 bases, in that order; junction bases with no gene match: 10. CDR3 in DNA: TGTGCCAGTAGTACCGTCGACAGGGCTGGGACCGGGGAGCTGTTTTTT. Its protein is CASSTVDRAGTGELFF.

The chain is built from TRBV29-1 and TRBJ1-2; 10 positions agree with TRBD1. CDR3 length equals 12 residues. With 8 bases clipped from V and 7 bases from J, the junction kept 7 bases outside the gene matches. Germline CDR1 reads SQVTM; CDR2 reads ANQGSEA. The CDR3 bases are TGCAGCCTGGACAGGGGGAAAGGTGGCTACACCTTC. Translation: CSLDRGKGGYTF.

This clonotype was counted between two and nine times. The chain links TRBV7-2 to TRBJ2-5; 8 bases are a match to TRBD1. There are 15 residues in the CDR3. V was clipped by 5 bases and J by 5 bases; unmatched bases: 10. Germline CDR1 is SGHTA and CDR2 is FQGNSA. The CDR3 coding sequence is TGTGCCAGCAGCCACCGGACAGGGCGCACGGAGACCCAGTACTTC. As protein: CASSHRTGRTETQYF.

This rearrangement joins TRBV10-3 to TRBJ1-2; 8 bases agree with TRBD1. Trimming cost V 6 bases and J 7 bases; bases outside gene matches: 4. From germline, CDR1 is ENHRY and CDR2 SYGVKD. The CDR3 consists of 12 residues. The CDR3 DNA reads TGTGCCATCAGGGACAGGGAACTTGGCTACACCTTC. It encodes CAIRDRELGYTF.

This clonotype has ten or more counts. V gene TRBV20-1 combines with J gene TRBJ2-7, with D unclear. Trimming stripped 7 bases from V and 2 bases from J, with 9 bases between. This CDR3 has 11 amino acids. The V gene's germline CDR1 is DFQATT and CDR2 SNEGSKA (reference sequence). The CDR3 reads CSVPRAYEQYF. DNA for the CDR3: TGCAGTGTGCCAAGAGCCTACGAGCAGTACTTC.

This sequence joins TRBV2 and TRBJ1-2; D may be TRBD1 (5 bases). Germline CDR1 reads SNHLY; CDR2 reads FYNNEI. CDR3 length equals 14 residues. V shed 2 bases and J shed 5 bases, with 12 bases lying between them. The CDR3 bases are TGTGCCAGCAGTGAACAGGGCGGGGGTTATGGCTACACCTTC. Protein sequence: CASSEQGGGYGYTF.

The CDR3, as DNA: TGTGCCAGCAGTCACCGGACAGGGGGCTATCAGCCCCAGCATTTT. Residues: CASSHRTGGYQPQHF. The chain couples TRBV2 to TRBJ1-5, with 11 bases matching TRBD1. V shed 5 bases, J shed 5 bases, and the junction held 5 bases outside the gene matches. The CDR3 runs to 15 residues. CDR1 is SNHLY, CDR2 FYNNEI, per germline.

This clonotype has ten or more counts. V gene TRBV7-9 combines with J gene TRBJ1-1, with 9 bases identical to TRBD1. The J segment lost 6 bases and the V segment lost 5 bases, leaving 4 bases of the junction unmatched. This CDR3 is 13 amino acids long. Germline V gene lookup returns CDR1 SEHNR and CDR2 FQNEAQ (reference sequence). The CDR3 nucleotides are TGTGCCAGCAGCCCCGGGACAGGGTCTGAAGCTTTCTTT. Residues: CASSPGTGSEAFF.

The CDR3 sequence is CSATPGQKSYEQYF. CDR3 in DNA: TGCAGTGCTACACCGGGACAGAAATCCTACGAGCAGTACTTC. The J gene is TRBJ2-7, the V gene TRBV20-1; TRBD1 aligns across 7 bases. Germline V gene sequence: CDR1 DFQATT, CDR2 SNEGSKA (reference sequence). Trimming took 4 bases from V and 1 from J; bases not matched to a gene: 7. The CDR3 totals 14 residues.

This clonotype has just one count. The rearrangement uses TRBV7-9 and TRBJ1-1; tentatively, D is TRBD1 (6 bases). V shed 5 bases and J shed 11 bases, with 18 bases lying between them. Germline V CDR1 and CDR2: SEHNR, FQNEAQ (reference sequence). CDR3 length: 13 amino acids. CDR3: CASSIQGPESAFF. The CDR3, as DNA: TGTGCCAGCAGCATACAGGGACCCGAGTCGGCTTTCTTT.

In this sample, this clonotype turned up a few times. The rearrangement joins TRBV5-1 to TRBJ1-1; the D is unclear. The CDR3 runs to 14 residues. The germline V gene encodes CDR1 SGHRS and CDR2 YFSETQ. Trimming removed 7 bases from V and 2 bases from J, with 15 bases in between. Here the CDR3 reads CASYQGAGNTEAFF. The CDR3 DNA follows: TGCGCCAGCTATCAAGGCGCGGGAAACACTGAAGCTTTCTTT.

This clonotype was recorded at least ten times. The chain carries TRBV19 and TRBJ1-6; 9 nucleotides match TRBD1. CDR3 length: 13 amino acids. Germline trimming cut 9 bases from V and 8 bases from J; bases unmatched to any gene: 5. The germline CDR1 and CDR2 sequences are LNHDA and SQIVND (reference sequence). For the CDR3, the DNA is TGTGCCAGCAGCAGGACAGGGGATTCACCCCTCCACTTT. Its translation is CASSRTGDSPLHF.

The genes are TRBV15 and TRBJ1-2; D is undetermined. V lost 5 bases and J lost 12, with 16 bases in between. The germline gives CDR1 LNHNV, CDR2 YYDKDF (reference sequence). This CDR3 is 12 amino acids long. The CDR3 loop is CATSRAGFSNTF. CDR3 DNA: TGTGCCACCAGCCGCGCCGGGTTCTCTAACACCTTC.

CDR3 in DNA: TGTGCCAGCAGTTACCTGTGGACAGAAGGAAACACTGAAGCTTTCTTT. Its translation: CASSYLWTEGNTEAFF. The chain is built from TRBV6-1 and TRBJ1-1; perhaps TRBD1 as D (6 bases). Trimming took off 5 bases at V and 2 bases at J, with 18 bases between the two ends. Germline V gene sequence: CDR1 MNHNS, CDR2 SASEGT. This CDR3 comprises 16 residues.

V is TRBV20-1 and J is TRBJ1-4; 9 nucleotides match TRBD1. CDR1 and CDR2 (germline): DFQATT, SNEGSKA (reference sequence). This CDR3 spans 13 amino acids. V was clipped by 5 bases and J by 7 bases; unmatched bases: 5. The CDR3 coding sequence is TGCAGTGCTTCACAGGGGGCTGGTGAAAAACTGTTTTTT. The encoded protein is CSASQGAGEKLFF.

Remarks on this clonotype: The CDR3 does not close with the conserved phenylalanine or tryptophan, likely indicating a read error. The limits of the CDR3 on the DNA are not certain, so only TCRdb's listed CDR3 is given. The chain's CDR3 is CAISERWTS. V gene TRBV10-3 combines with J gene TRBJ2-6. Germline loops: CDR1 ENHRY, CDR2 SYGVKD. The CDR3 has 9 amino acids, counting both end residues.

On this clonotype itself: Since the CDR3 does not end with the conserved phenylalanine or tryptophan, this likely comes from a read error. This chain links TRBV20-1 with TRBJ1-5; D may be TRBD1 (6 bases). Germline V lookup: CDR1 DFQATT, CDR2 SNEGSKA (reference sequence). CDR3 size: 13 residues. With 4 bases removed from V and 6 bases from J, the gap between germline ends came to 13 bases. The CDR3 DNA sequence: TGCAGTGCTACTCAGGGGTTGCTTCAGCCCCAGCATCTT. Translation gives CSATQGLLQPQHL.

This clonotype was counted ten times or more. One end of the junction is discordant with germline, which a read error may explain. The chain is built from TRBV20-1 and TRBJ2-7; no reliable D call. This CDR3 contains 14 residues. CDR1 and CDR2 (germline): DFQATT, SNEGSKA (reference sequence). CDR3 sequence reads: CSASGAWTSDEQYF. CDR3 bases: TGCAGTGCATCGGGCGCGTGGACCTCCGACGAGCAGTACTTC.

The CDR3 DNA sequence: TGCAGCGTTTCACAGAGGGGACTCCAAGAGACCCAGTACTTC. Protein: CSVSQRGLQETQYF. The genes are TRBV29-1 and TRBJ2-5; D may be TRBD2 (6 bases). The CDR3 totals 14 residues. Trimming shortened V by 5 bases and J by 1 base, and 14 bases separated the two germline ends. CDR1 is SQVTM, CDR2 ANQGSEA, per germline. Variable domain in full (rest from reference TRBV29-1 and TRBJ2-5): SAVISQKPSRDICQRGTSLTIQCQVDSQVTMMFWYRQQPGQSLTLIATANQGSEATYESGFVIDKFPISRPNLTFSTLTVSNMSPEDSSIYLCSVSQRGLQETQYFGPGTRLLVL.

This clonotype was counted once. A single base separates this from a much larger clone, so it may be a read error. V gene TRBV5-1 combines with J gene TRBJ1-1, with D hard to call. CDR3 length equals 13 residues. Trimming removed 5 bases at V and 3 bases at J, with 11 bases between. Germline CDR1 SGHRS, CDR2 YFSETQ. CDR3 residues: CASRETWDTEAFF. The CDR3 nucleotides are TGCGCCAGCAGGGAAACGTGGGACACTGAAGCTTTCTTT.

To note about this clonotype: With a much larger clone just one base away, this may be a read error. The genes are TRBV19 and TRBJ1-5; no definite D call. Germline-derived CDR1 and CDR2 are LNHDA and SQIVND (reference sequence). This CDR3 spans 15 amino acids. V was clipped by 9 bases and J by 5 bases, with 20 bases between them. CDR3 sequence: CASQIGEQRDQPQHF. CDR3 bases: TGTGCCAGCCAGATCGGAGAACAAAGAGATCAGCCCCAGCATTTT.